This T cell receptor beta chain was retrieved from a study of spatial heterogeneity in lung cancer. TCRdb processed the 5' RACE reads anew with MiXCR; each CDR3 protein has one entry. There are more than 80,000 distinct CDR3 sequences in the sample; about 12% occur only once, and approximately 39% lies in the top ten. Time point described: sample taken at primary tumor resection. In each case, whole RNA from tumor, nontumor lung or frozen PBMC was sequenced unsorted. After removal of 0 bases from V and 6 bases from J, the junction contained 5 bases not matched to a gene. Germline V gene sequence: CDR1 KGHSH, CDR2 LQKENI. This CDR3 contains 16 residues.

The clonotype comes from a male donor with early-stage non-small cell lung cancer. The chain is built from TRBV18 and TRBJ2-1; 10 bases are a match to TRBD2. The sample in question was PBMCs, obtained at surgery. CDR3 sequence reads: CASSPPSSGSVNEQFF. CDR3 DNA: TGTGCCAGCTCACCACCGTCTAGCGGGAGTGTCAATGAGCAGTTCTTC.